This is a list of T cell receptor beta chains from one sample in a study of cytomegalovirus exposure and HLA in healthy donors. TCRdb's table, derived via immunoSEQ multiplex PCR, lists solely in-frame clones and lacks some. Its listing shows 75,000 to 95,000 clones. Specimen: PBMCs. Source of these receptors: a girl aged 10 to 17 in good health and CMV-seropositive. CDR3s leave out the opening cysteine and the closing phenylalanine or tryptophan.

CDR3aa,j_gene,v_gene
ASSIRGAPLAGGDNEQF,TRBJ2-1,TRBV19
ASSGRHPGQPQH,TRBJ1-5,TRBV6-5
ASSIYAASGANEQF,TRBJ2-1,TRBV4-1
ASSLGGSTNEKLF,TRBJ1-4,TRBV4-3
ASSARGDNSPLH,TRBJ1-6,TRBV2
ASSPAPLTEAF,TRBJ1-1,TRBV19
ASSLGQVDYGYT,TRBJ1-2,TRBV5-1
ASTSLGGPATEAF,TRBJ1-1,TRBV7-9
ASSQQGAGYEQY,TRBJ2-7,TRBV18
ASSVNGVGLEQF,TRBJ2-1,TRBV2
ASSIRGSYNEQF,TRBJ2-1,TRBV19
ASSYGTVDGYT,TRBJ1-2,TRBV6-5
ASGLDRNYGYT,TRBJ1-2,TRBV5-1
AIRGQTNYGYT,TRBJ1-2,TRBV19
ASSSTGEVNEQF,TRBJ2-1,TRBV7-7
ASSLSTGEETQY,TRBJ2-5,TRBV7-9
ASSSFSTDSNTEAF,TRBJ1-1,TRBV9
ASSALQGLGYEQY,TRBJ2-7,TRBV18
ASSQEADRENSPLH,TRBJ1-6,TRBV4-3
AWSVSAGGSANTGELF,TRBJ2-2,TRBV30
ASSQVLRDSNEQF,TRBJ2-1,TRBV4-3
ASSQGQGDSPLH,TRBJ1-6,TRBV25-1
ASKGGEVSGANVLT,TRBJ2-6,TRBV19
SAPAGSGYT,TRBJ1-2,TRBV29-1
ASSLGQGPAYEQY,TRBJ2-7,TRBV7-2
ASSLRTVTDTQY,TRBJ2-3,TRBV7-2
ASSLQGYSPLH,TRBJ1-6,TRBV7-9
ASSPMEGRNEAF,TRBJ1-1,TRBV18
AWSVLGYELF,TRBJ1-4,TRBV30
ASSGSSGGGKQY,TRBJ2-3,TRBV2
ASRNHREGTEAF,TRBJ1-1,TRBV6-5
ASGRHGELF,TRBJ2-2,TRBV12-1
ASNYQYSGANVLT,TRBJ2-6,TRBV30
ASSLLRTVPDPHGYT,TRBJ1-2,TRBV27
ASSYSGPPQPQH,TRBJ1-5,TRBV6-5
ASSFVSTNSPLH,TRBJ1-6,TRBV11-3
ASSRTQGGGEKLF,TRBJ1-4,TRBV7-6
ASSQDGGRGAFYEQY,TRBJ2-7,TRBV4-1
ASSFLQNTEAF,TRBJ1-1,TRBV5-1
ASSHQNRGDLAF,TRBJ1-1,TRBV4-1
ASSKAAGHYNEQF,TRBJ2-1,TRBV9
ASSQVGWPSADTQY,TRBJ2-3,TRBV4-1
ASSPGTGHTGELF,TRBJ2-2,TRBV19
ASCGRRATDTQY,TRBJ2-3,TRBV6-5
ASSQDSGTGGDNEQF,TRBJ2-1,TRBV4-1
ASSVDAGTGEAGELF,TRBJ2-2,TRBV9
ASSPLPRAIKEKLF,TRBJ1-4,TRBV4-1
ASSFGQGGTDTQY,TRBJ2-3,TRBV5-1
ASSLRRDSPLH,TRBJ1-6,TRBV5-6
ASSVAGGFGETQY,TRBJ2-5,TRBV9
ASSFVQGAGEQF,TRBJ2-1,TRBV27
ASSQEEGRSDYEQY,TRBJ2-7,TRBV4-1
ASRDGSNEQF,TRBJ2-1,TRBV5-6
ASSRGTVSEKLF,TRBJ1-4,TRBV28
ASSFGGSDTGELF,TRBJ2-2,TRBV7-9
ASSGTGNLGTEAF,TRBJ1-1,TRBV2
ASSLVMNTEAF,TRBJ1-1,TRBV11-3